This T cell receptor (beta chain) was sequenced during a study of siplizumab effects on memory and regulatory T cells. Some clones are missing from TCRdb's copy, which holds only in-frame ones; the method was immunoSEQ multiplex PCR. The sample has around 100,000 clones, over 85% seen once; the top ten hold about 0.62%. V lost 4 bases and J 5 bases, leaving 11 bases between the germline ends. The CDR3 extends over 12 amino acids. The germline CDR1 and CDR2 sequences are GTSNPN and SVGIG (reference sequence). The receptor was isolated from a human donor in good health. The sequenced material came from Tregs sorted from blood. The chain recombines TRBV30 with TRBJ1-2; tentatively, D is TRBD1 (5 bases). The CDR3 nucleotides are TGTGCCTGGACCAAGTGGGGGTATGGCTACACCTTC. As protein: CAWTKWGYGYTF.